Included here is one T cell receptor (beta chain) sequence, with context. CDR1 is LNHDA, CDR2 SQIVND, per germline (reference sequence). V was clipped by 9 bases and J by 4 bases, with 24 bases between them. The CDR3 has 17 residues. The data were obtained in a study of blood T cell repertoires in COVID-19. Study-level background: Specimens from acute and convalescent COVID-19 originated in the United States, Italy and Spain.

Seattle enrolled patients during active infection and tracked them longitudinally. Per the study methods: Estimated nucleated cell counts came from reference gene primer amplification. Assay: immunoSEQ multiplex PCR; the TCRdb copy retains only in-frame clones and omits some. That table gives V, J and clone size, and the DNA gave D and trimming. Here the sample spans around 340,000 clones, around 88% being singletons. This sequence originates from a woman aged 55-75 years with COVID-19, enrolled during active disease. The chain carries TRBV19 and TRBJ1-4, with TRBD1 as a possible D gene (5 bases). Sequencing input: peripheral blood. CDR3 sequence (DNA): TGTGCCAGCAGGTTGCTGGGGGGTCCGAAGCATAATGAAAAACTGTTTTTT. Amino acid sequence: CASRLLGGPKHNEKLFF.